A single sample gave rise to the 5 T cell receptor beta chains below, sequenced in a study of post-analysis software for immune sequencing data (dated by TCRdb to the mid-2010s). What the research found in general, with its limitations: Patients showed significantly higher frequencies than controls for a handful of TRBV segments, among them TRBV5-6, TRBV5-1 and TRBV20-1.

Library preparation employed PCR. Sequencing was carried out with an Illumina HiSeq 2500. To reduce PCR and sequencing biases, unique molecular identifiers were incorporated into the TCR beta cDNA libraries. The public reads were reprocessed in TCRdb via fastp at Q25 and MiXCR, keeping in-frame beta chains. Under each unique CDR3 protein, matching rows form one entry showing the most common genes and DNA. Across this sample there are more than 450,000 distinct CDR3 sequences, with about 40% seen only once. Of the sample, over 1.5% is held by the ten largest clones. No antigen has been assigned to these receptors. The sequenced sample was blood. The source of these receptors is a girl between 10 and 17 years old with multiple sclerosis.

This clonotype has a handful of counts. The chain uses TRBV12-3 or TRBV12-4 and TRBJ2-7, with D possibly being TRBD1 (6 bases). V lost 3 bases and J lost 5, with 11 bases in between. There are 13 residues in the CDR3. The CDR3 DNA sequence: TGTGCCAGCAGTTTCCAGGGGTACCACGAGCAGTACTTC. Translating gives CASSFQGYHEQYF.

Only a few counts were recorded for this clonotype. J is TRBJ2-5 and V is TRBV6-5; D unresolved. V lost 7 bases and J 5 bases, leaving 20 bases between the germline ends. In germline, CDR1 is MNHEY, CDR2 SVGAGI. CDR3 length: 15 amino acids. CDR3 bases: TGTGCCAGCACTTCACCTGGGCAGCCGGAGGAGACCCAGTACTTC. Encoded protein: CASTSPGQPEETQYF.

V usage is TRBV5-1 and J usage is TRBJ2-1; 10 bases line up with TRBD2. The CDR3 totals 15 residues. Looked up from germline, CDR1 is SGHRS and CDR2 is YFSETQ. The J segment lost 7 bases and the V segment lost 4 bases, leaving 8 bases of the junction unmatched. CDR3 bases: TGCGCCAGCAGCGTGGGACTAGCGAGGAGGAATGAGCAGTTCTTC. Translated, it gives CASSVGLARRNEQFF.

This sequence joins TRBV7-2 and TRBJ2-7, with D possibly matching TRBD1 (6 bases). Trimming removed 0 bases at V and 9 bases at J, with 12 bases between. Germline V gene lookup returns CDR1 SGHTA and CDR2 FQGNSA. The CDR3 loop spans 13 amino acids. Here the CDR3 reads CASSLADRTPQYF. DNA of the CDR3: TGTGCCAGCAGCTTAGCAGACAGGACCCCGCAGTACTTC. The entire variable domain, with the rest obtained from reference TRBV7-2 and TRBJ2-7, is as follows: GAGVSQSPSNKVTEKGKDVELRCDPISGHTALYWYRQSLGQGLEFLIYFQGNSAPDKSGLPSDRFSAERTGGSVSTLTIQRTQQEDSAVYLCASSLADRTPQYFGPGTRLTVT.

This sequence joins TRBV5-1 and TRBJ2-1, with 11 bases aligning to TRBD1. The germline V gene has CDR1 SGHRS and CDR2 YFSETQ. Losses at the gene ends were 5 bases for V and 9 bases for J; bases not matched to a gene: 13. The CDR3 is 16 residues long. CDR3 nucleotides: TGCGCCAGCAGTCATACGTGGGACAGGGGGTTAGGTGAGCAGTTCTTC. Translating gives CASSHTWDRGLGEQFF.